Shown below are 27 T cell receptor beta chains from a single sample sequenced in a study of type 1 and type 2 diabetes patients. Genomic DNA was the PCR template. Amplification of the beta chain CDR3 used 30 forward and 13 reverse multiplex primers. One entry per CDR3 protein results from TCRdb running MiXCR on the multiplex PCR reads. The profile shows fewer than 300,000 distinct CDR3 sequences, approximately 50% of them singletons. The source material was peripheral blood mononuclear cells (PBMCs). These receptors were obtained from a man younger than 35 with type 2 diabetes.

The rearrangement uses TRBV13 and TRBJ2-5; no reliable D call. CDR1 PRHDT and CDR2 FYEKMQ come from the germline V gene (reference sequence). The CDR3 has 13 residues. Between the trimmed V and J ends, which lost 1 base and 3 bases, there was a span of 6 bases. The CDR3 reads CASSLVAEETQYF. The CDR3 region has the DNA TGTGCCAGCAGCTTAGTGGCGGAAGAGACCCAGTACTTC.

The chain has TRBV7-2 and TRBJ1-4; D is ambiguous. The CDR3 runs 15 residues. V was shortened by 1 base and J by 3 bases, with 9 bases between the two germline ends. Germline CDR1 and CDR2: SGHTA and FQGNSA. Here the CDR3 reads CASSLVSLANEKLFF. DNA of the CDR3: TGTGCCAGCAGCTTAGTTTCCTTGGCTAATGAAAAACTGTTTTTT.

V usage is TRBV10-3 and J usage is TRBJ2-1; 9 bases fit TRBD2. The CDR3 is 14 amino acids. The V gene's germline CDR1 is ENHRY and CDR2 SYGVKD. The V gene end was trimmed by 0 bases and the J gene end by 12 bases; junction bases not matched to a gene: 6. The CDR3 loop is CAISESSGLARQFF. CDR3 bases: TGTGCCATCAGTGAGTCGTCAGGACTAGCGAGGCAGTTCTTC.

J is TRBJ2-7 and V is TRBV14, with D unresolved. CDR1 and CDR2 (germline): SGHDN, FVKESK. With 4 bases removed from V and 1 base from J, the gap between germline ends came to 8 bases. The CDR3 runs to 13 residues. CDR3 sequence (DNA): TGTGCCAGCAGCCGGATTACGTCCTACGAGCAGTACTTC. Protein sequence: CASSRITSYEQYF. The whole variable domain, remainder taken from reference TRBV14 and TRBJ2-7, is EAGVTQFPSHSVIEKGQTVTLRCDPISGHDNLYWYRRVMGKEIKFLLHFVKESKQDESGMPNNRFLAERTGGTYSTLKVQPAELEDSGVYFCASSRITSYEQYFGPGTRLTVT.

The table lists this clonotype with a few counts. The V gene is TRBV7-2, the J gene TRBJ2-7, with TRBD2 as a possible D gene (5 bases). In germline, CDR1 is SGHTA, CDR2 FQGNSA. V gave up 2 bases and J gave up 7 bases, with 12 bases separating them. The CDR3 length is 13 residues. DNA for the CDR3: TGTGCCAGCAGCTTAAAGAGGGCTGGTGAGCAGTACTTC. This encodes CASSLKRAGEQYF.

The V gene is TRBV29-1, the J gene TRBJ2-7; TRBD1 might be the D (6 bases). CDR1 is SQVTM, CDR2 ANQGSEA, per germline. CDR3 length: 12 amino acids. In DNA, the CDR3 is TGCAGTGCTACCGAGGGGGAGATCGAGCAGTACTTC. It codes for CSATEGEIEQYF.

The genes are TRBV14 and TRBJ1-5, with D unresolved. Germline V gene data show CDR1 as SGHDN and CDR2 as FVKESK. V lost 8 bases and J lost 5, with 13 bases in between. The CDR3 length is 13 residues. The CDR3 DNA reads as TGTGCCAGCTCACTTGCCCCAGATCAGCCCCAGCATTTT. Its protein product is CASSLAPDQPQHF.

This clonotype has just a few counts. The V and J genes are TRBV20-1 and TRBJ2-7, with TRBD1 identical over 7 bases. The CDR3 sequence is 14 residues long. The germline gives CDR1 DFQATT, CDR2 SNEGSKA (reference sequence). V was pared by 2 bases and J by 5 bases, with 9 bases of the junction left unmatched. The CDR3 here is CSARSQDRTDEQYF. CDR3 nucleotide sequence: TGCAGTGCTAGATCCCAGGACAGGACAGACGAGCAGTACTTC.

Points on this clonotype: It may be a read error: a sequence one base away is much more abundant. The conserved final phenylalanine or tryptophan is absent from the CDR3, which likely points to a read error. The gene calls are TRBV30 and TRBJ1-1, with D tentatively TRBD1 (5 bases). V was clipped by 7 bases and J by 3 bases, with 12 bases between them. This CDR3 region has 12 residues. Germline V CDR1 and CDR2: GTSNPN, SVGIG (reference sequence). Here the CDR3 reads CAYAEGYTEAFL. In nucleotides, the CDR3 is TGTGCCTACGCGGAGGGGTACACTGAAGCTTTCTTG.

This clonotype has more than one count but fewer than ten. This chain links TRBV19 with TRBJ1-1, with TRBD1 matching 7 bases. From germline, CDR1 is LNHDA and CDR2 SQIVND (reference sequence). CDR3 length: 18 amino acids. Trimming removed 6 bases from V and 0 bases from J; junction bases left unmatched: 16. CDR3 sequence (DNA): TGTGCCAGTAGCGGACGGGGCGAGGGGGCTCTTATGAACACTGAAGCTTTCTTT. It is translated as CASSGRGEGALMNTEAFF.

V is TRBV2 and J is TRBJ2-7; 14 bases match TRBD2. CDR3 length: 15 residues. Germline values: CDR1 SNHLY, CDR2 FYNNEI. V lost 4 bases, J lost 5 bases, and 4 bases stayed unmatched. The CDR3 reads CASSGGLAGVNEQYF. The CDR3 DNA reads as TGTGCCAGCAGTGGGGGACTAGCGGGAGTCAACGAGCAGTACTTC.

This clonotype was counted a few times. This chain uses TRBV13 with TRBJ1-1; no clear D gene. Germline V gives CDR1 PRHDT, CDR2 FYEKMQ (reference sequence). The length of the CDR3 is 15 residues. Trimming took 0 bases from V and 3 from J, leaving 11 bases between them. The CDR3 reads CASSLGRERYTEAFF. In DNA, the CDR3 is TGTGCCAGCAGCTTAGGAAGGGAAAGGTACACTGAAGCTTTCTTT. The entire variable domain, with the rest obtained from reference TRBV13 and TRBJ1-1, is as follows: AAGVIQSPRHLIKEKRETATLKCYPIPRHDTVYWYQQGPGQDPQFLISFYEKMQSDKGSIPDRFSAQQFSDYHSELNMSSLELGDSALYFCASSLGRERYTEAFFGQGTRLTVV.

Regarding this clonotype: One junction end does not reproduce the germline sequence, and a read error may be involved. The V call is TRBV2, the J call TRBJ2-7; TRBD1 matches 8 bases. The CDR3 extends over 14 amino acids. Germline CDR1 reads SNHLY; CDR2 reads FYNNEI. For the CDR3, the DNA is TGTGCGAGCAGCCTGAACAGGGGGAACTACGAGCAGTACTTC. Protein sequence: CASSLNRGNYEQYF.

Concerning this clonotype: A junction end diverges from the germline sequence, so it may reflect a read error. The chain has TRBV7-9 and TRBJ1-2; D call uncertain. Germline V gene lookup returns CDR1 SEHNR and CDR2 FQNEAQ (reference sequence). The CDR3 runs 16 residues. The CDR3 sequence: CASSPANTERNYGYAF. The CDR3 nucleotides are TGTGCCAGCAGCCCTGCGAACACGGAAAGAAACTATGGCTACGCCTTC.

This chain connects TRBV30 to TRBJ1-1; weak D call: TRBD1 (5 bases). The CDR3 length is 13 residues. The germline CDR1 and CDR2 sequences are GTSNPN and SVGIG (reference sequence). V was trimmed by 3 bases and J by 2 bases, leaving 10 bases between them. In DNA, the CDR3 is TGTGCCTGGAGGGTTCAGGGAAACACTGAAGCTTTCTTT. Its protein is CAWRVQGNTEAFF. Combining the CDR3 with reference TRBV30 and TRBJ1-1 gives the whole variable domain SQTIHQWPATLVQPVGSPLSLECTVEGTSNPNLYWYRQAAGRGLQLLFYSVGIGQISSEVPQNLSASRPQDRQFILSSKKLLLSDSGFYLCAWRVQGNTEAFFGQGTRLTVV.

CDR3 nucleotides: TGTGCCAGACTTGTGGATCAGGTCTCCTACGAGCAGTACTTC. It yields the protein CARLVDQVSYEQYF. The chain has TRBV19 and TRBJ2-7; D unclear. The CDR3 has 14 residues. Trimming cost V 9 bases and J 0 bases, with 15 bases left between them. The germline gives CDR1 LNHDA, CDR2 SQIVND (reference sequence).

V and J are TRBV7-2 and TRBJ2-1; 9 nucleotides agree with TRBD2. The CDR3 covers 15 residues. Germline trimming cut 0 bases from V and 8 bases from J; bases unmatched to any gene: 5. Germline V gene sequence: CDR1 SGHTA, CDR2 FQGNSA. Here the CDR3 DNA reads TGTGCCAGCAGCTTAGCGGCGGGGGGGCCGGATGAGCAGTTCTTC. It codes for CASSLAAGGPDEQFF.

This chain links TRBV7-4 with TRBJ1-6, with TRBD1 matching 7 bases. Germline CDR1 is SGHVT and CDR2 is SQSDAQ. V lost 4 bases and J lost 8; bases outside the gene matches: 5. The CDR3 runs 14 residues. The CDR3 DNA follows: TGTGCCAGCAGCTATGGGGACAGTGATTCACCCCTCCACTTT. The encoded protein is CASSYGDSDSPLHF.

This clonotype was observed many times. The CDR3, as DNA: TGTGCCACCAGGGGCTCTGGGGCCAACGTCCTGACTTTC. It translates to CATRGSGANVLTF. This chain joins TRBV15 and TRBJ2-6; D gene ambiguous. V lost 6 bases to trimming and J lost 0 bases, with 3 bases between them. The CDR3 sequence is 13 residues long. CDR1 and CDR2 from the germline V gene are LNHNV and YYDKDF (reference sequence).

V usage is TRBV4-3 and J usage is TRBJ2-7; 7 positions agree with TRBD1. Germline V CDR1 and CDR2: LGHNA, YSLEER. V lost 0 bases to trimming and J lost 0 bases; unmatched junction nucleotides: 5. CDR3 length: 16 residues. The DNA for the CDR3 is TGCGCCAGCAGCCAAGATAGGGGGCAGGCCTCCTACGAGCAGTACTTC. This codes for CASSQDRGQASYEQYF.

J is TRBJ2-1 and V is TRBV19; D is unresolved. The germline gives CDR1 LNHDA, CDR2 SQIVND (reference sequence). V gave up 3 bases and J gave up 0 bases, with 6 bases separating them. This CDR3 is 14 amino acids long. CDR3 coding DNA: TGTGCCAGTAGTATTTCTGACTCCTACAATGAGCAGTTCTTC. Translating it yields CASSISDSYNEQFF.

The J gene is TRBJ2-5, the V gene TRBV9; D is uncertain. Per germline, CDR1 SGDLS and CDR2 YYNGEE. The length of the CDR3 is 16 residues. Trimming stripped 3 bases from V and 2 bases from J, with 17 bases between. CDR3 sequence: CASSAALTLGQETQYF. The DNA for the CDR3 is TGTGCCAGCAGCGCCGCCTTGACCTTGGGGCAAGAGACCCAGTACTTC.

This clonotype was counted between two and nine times. This chain links TRBV30 with TRBJ1-2; 9 bases align to TRBD1. The CDR3 sequence is 13 residues long. The junction had 3 bases not matched to a gene; V was cut back by 4 bases and J by 3 bases. Germline CDR1 and CDR2: GTSNPN and SVGIG (reference sequence). The CDR3 loop reads CAWKGQGHYGYTF. The CDR3 DNA reads TGTGCCTGGAAGGGACAGGGTCACTATGGCTACACCTTC.

This clonotype was seen many times. V gene TRBV7-6 combines with J gene TRBJ1-1; 8 nucleotides match TRBD1. This CDR3 is 13 amino acids long. CDR1 and CDR2 (germline): SGHVS, FNYEAQ. Trimming cost V 10 bases and J 1 base; bases outside gene matches: 5. The CDR3 nucleotides read TGTGCCACCAGGACAGGGAGGAACACTGAAGCTTTCTTT. Protein product: CATRTGRNTEAFF. Full variable domain (missing parts from reference TRBV7-6 and TRBJ1-1): GAGVSQSPRYKVTKRGQDVALRCDPISGHVSLYWYRQALGQGPEFLTYFNYEAQQDKSGLPNDRFSAERPEGSISTLTIQRTEQRDSAMYRCATRTGRNTEAFFGQGTRLTVV.

This chain's CDR3 is CASSLAAGSTDTQYF. In DNA, the CDR3 is TGCGCCAGCAGCTTGGCCGCAGGGAGCACAGATACGCAGTATTTT. The gene calls are TRBV5-1 and TRBJ2-3; a weak D match, TRBD1 (5 bases). Trimming stripped 0 bases from V and 0 bases from J, with 8 bases between. Germline CDR1 and CDR2: SGHRS and YFSETQ. The CDR3 covers 15 residues.

V is TRBV7-2 and J is TRBJ1-2; no firm D call. Trimming removed 2 bases at V and 7 bases at J, with 11 bases between. Germline CDR1 reads SGHTA; CDR2 reads FQGNSA. The CDR3 has 13 residues. The DNA for the CDR3 is TGTGCCAGCAGCTTATCTAGGGTCGGTGGCTACACCTTC. It specifies CASSLSRVGGYTF.

This clonotype has only a few counts. The gene calls are TRBV12-3 or TRBV12-4 and TRBJ2-5, with TRBD1 matching 7 bases. CDR3 length: 16 residues. The J segment lost 3 bases and the V segment lost 4 bases, leaving 11 bases of the junction unmatched. CDR3 in DNA: TGTGCCAGCAGTTCCTCACCTGGGACAGCCAAAGAGACCCAGTACTTC. This sequence encodes CASSSSPGTAKETQYF.